The clone carrying this T cell receptor beta chain has more than one count but fewer than ten. What it recognizes is unknown. This record belongs to a study of response to subunit inactivated influenza vaccine. Notes on the study in general: There was a suggestion from the authors that each seasonal influenza vaccination recruits few new T cells.

A single record per CDR3 protein comes from TCRdb applying MiXCR to the RT-PCR reads. Of more than 700,000 distinct CDR3 sequences in the sample, roughly 20% were seen once. The sample was PBMCs from blood, taken around 5 days after vaccination. This TCR derives from a man aged 50 to 59 who received an inactivated influenza vaccine.

CDR3 amino acids: CSARQTGLASNEQFF. CDR3 in DNA: TGCAGTGCTCGCCAAACGGGACTAGCGAGTAATGAGCAGTTCTTC. This sequence joins TRBV20-1 and TRBJ2-1; 10 positions agree with TRBD2. There are 15 residues in the CDR3. The junction had 11 bases not matched to a gene; V was cut back by 5 bases and J by 7 bases. The germline V gene encodes CDR1 DFQATT and CDR2 SNEGSKA (reference sequence).